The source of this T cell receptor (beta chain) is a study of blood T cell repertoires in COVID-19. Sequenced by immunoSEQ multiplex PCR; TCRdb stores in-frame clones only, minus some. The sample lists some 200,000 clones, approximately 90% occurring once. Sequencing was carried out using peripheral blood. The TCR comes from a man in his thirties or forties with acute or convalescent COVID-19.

The CDR3 reads CATSAADRVDNEQFF. The CDR3 nucleotides read TGTGCCACCAGTGCCGCGGACAGGGTTGACAATGAGCAGTTCTTC. The rearrangement joins TRBV24-1 to TRBJ2-1; 8 positions match TRBD1. V dropped 5 bases and J dropped 5; count of bases not matched to a gene: 7. Germline V gives CDR1 KGHDR, CDR2 SFDVKD. The CDR3 loop spans 15 amino acids.